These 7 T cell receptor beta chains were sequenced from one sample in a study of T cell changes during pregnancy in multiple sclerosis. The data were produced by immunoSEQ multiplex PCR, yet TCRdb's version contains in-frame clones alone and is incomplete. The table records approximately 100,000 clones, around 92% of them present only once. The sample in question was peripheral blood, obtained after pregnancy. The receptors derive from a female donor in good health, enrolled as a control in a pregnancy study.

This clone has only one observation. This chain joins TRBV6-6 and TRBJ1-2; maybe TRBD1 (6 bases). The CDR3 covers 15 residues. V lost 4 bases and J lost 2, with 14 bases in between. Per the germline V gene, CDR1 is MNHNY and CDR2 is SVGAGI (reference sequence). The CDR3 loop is CASSSRQALNYGYTF. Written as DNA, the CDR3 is TGTGCCAGCAGTTCCCGACAGGCTTTGAACTATGGCTACACCTTC.

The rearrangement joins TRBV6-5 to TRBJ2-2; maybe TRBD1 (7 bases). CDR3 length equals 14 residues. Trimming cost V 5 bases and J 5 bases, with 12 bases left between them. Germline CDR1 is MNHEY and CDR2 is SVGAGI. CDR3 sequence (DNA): TGTGCCAGCAGTCCAGGGGGGTTTACCGGGGAGCTGTTTTTT. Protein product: CASSPGGFTGELFF.

The CDR3 spells CASSRDRDTQYF. The CDR3 DNA follows: TGTGCCAGCAGTCGGGATCGAGATACGCAGTATTTT. The V call is TRBV6-5, the J call TRBJ2-3; a weak D match, TRBD2 (5 bases). The germline gives CDR1 MNHEY, CDR2 SVGAGI. The ends were cut back, 5 bases at V and 5 bases at J, with 8 bases in the middle. The CDR3 has 12 amino acids.

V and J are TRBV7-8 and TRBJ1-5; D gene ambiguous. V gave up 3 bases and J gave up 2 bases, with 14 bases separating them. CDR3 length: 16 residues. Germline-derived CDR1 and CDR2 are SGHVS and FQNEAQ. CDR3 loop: CASSFKRVGGNQPQHF. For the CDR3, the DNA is TGTGCCAGCAGCTTCAAAAGGGTGGGAGGCAATCAGCCCCAGCATTTT.

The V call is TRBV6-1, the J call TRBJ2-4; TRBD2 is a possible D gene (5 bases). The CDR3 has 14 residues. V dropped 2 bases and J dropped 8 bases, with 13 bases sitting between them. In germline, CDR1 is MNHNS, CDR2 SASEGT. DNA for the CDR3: TGTGCCAGCAGTGAAAGGTTAGACGGGGACATTCAGTACTTC. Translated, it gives CASSERLDGDIQYF.

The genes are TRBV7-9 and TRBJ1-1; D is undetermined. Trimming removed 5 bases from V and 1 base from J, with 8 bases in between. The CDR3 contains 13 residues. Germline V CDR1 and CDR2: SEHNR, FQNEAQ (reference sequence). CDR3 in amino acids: CASSPRRNTEAFF. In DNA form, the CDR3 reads TGTGCCAGCAGCCCCCGCAGGAACACTGAAGCTTTCTTT.

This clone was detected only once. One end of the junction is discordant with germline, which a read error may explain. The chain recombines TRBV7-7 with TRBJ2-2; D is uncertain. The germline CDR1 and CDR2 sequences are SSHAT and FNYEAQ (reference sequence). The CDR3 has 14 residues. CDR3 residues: CASSLGANTGELFF. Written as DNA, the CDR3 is TGTGCTAGCAGCTTAGGCGCGAACACCGGGGAGCTGTTTTTT.